The clone carrying this TCR beta chain was observed once. V was clipped by 4 bases and J by 7 bases, with 11 bases between them. CDR3 length: 12 residues. Germline V CDR1 and CDR2: GTSNPN, SVGIG (reference sequence). Assay: immunoSEQ multiplex PCR; the TCRdb copy retains only in-frame clones and omits some. The repertoire holds about 30,000 clones, with around 89% as singletons. Described time point: peripheral blood 6 weeks after treatment start. The source of the sample is a study of PD-L1 blockade in urothelial cancer. The source of this sequence is an older man with urothelial cancer. The input for sequencing was PBMCs, taken around atezolizumab (anti-PD-L1) treatment. V gene TRBV30 combines with J gene TRBJ1-5; no clear D. The CDR3 DNA sequence: TGTGCCTGGACTCTTCTACGGCAGCCCCAGCATTTT. Translation: CAWTLLRQPQHF.